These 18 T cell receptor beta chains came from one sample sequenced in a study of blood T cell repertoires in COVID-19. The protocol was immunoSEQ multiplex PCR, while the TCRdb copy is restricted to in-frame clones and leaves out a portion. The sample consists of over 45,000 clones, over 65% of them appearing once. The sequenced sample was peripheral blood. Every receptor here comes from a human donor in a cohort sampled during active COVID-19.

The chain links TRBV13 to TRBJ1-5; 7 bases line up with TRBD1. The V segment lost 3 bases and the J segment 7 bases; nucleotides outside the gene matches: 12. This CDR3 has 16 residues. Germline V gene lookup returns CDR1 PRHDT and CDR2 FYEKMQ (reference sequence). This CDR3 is CASSFLRQGPPQPQHF. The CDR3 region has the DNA TGTGCCAGCAGCTTCTTAAGACAGGGACCGCCGCAGCCCCAGCATTTT.

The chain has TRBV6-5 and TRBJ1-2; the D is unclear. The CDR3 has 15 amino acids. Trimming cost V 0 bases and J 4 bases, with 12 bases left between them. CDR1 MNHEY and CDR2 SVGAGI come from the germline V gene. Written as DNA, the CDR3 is TGTGCCAGCAGTTACTCGGAGAACACCATCTATGGCTACACCTTC. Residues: CASSYSENTIYGYTF.

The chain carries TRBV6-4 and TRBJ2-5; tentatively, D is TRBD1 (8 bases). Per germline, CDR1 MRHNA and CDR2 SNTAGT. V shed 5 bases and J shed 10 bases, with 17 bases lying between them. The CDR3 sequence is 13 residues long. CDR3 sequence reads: CASSPDRGLYQYF. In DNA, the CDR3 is TGTGCCAGCAGTCCAGACAGGGGACTATACCAGTACTTC.

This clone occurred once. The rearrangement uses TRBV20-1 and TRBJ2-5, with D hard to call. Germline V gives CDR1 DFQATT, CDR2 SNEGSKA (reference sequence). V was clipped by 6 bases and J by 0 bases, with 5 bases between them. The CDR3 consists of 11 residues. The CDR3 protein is CSALYQETQYF. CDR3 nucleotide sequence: TGCAGTGCACTATACCAAGAGACCCAGTACTTC.

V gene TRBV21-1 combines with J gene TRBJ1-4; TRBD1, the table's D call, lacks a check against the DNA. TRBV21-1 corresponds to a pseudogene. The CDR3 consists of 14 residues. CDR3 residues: CASSKGQGCEKLFF. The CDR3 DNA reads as TGTGCCAGCAGCAAGGGACAGGGATGTGAAAAACTGTTTTTT.

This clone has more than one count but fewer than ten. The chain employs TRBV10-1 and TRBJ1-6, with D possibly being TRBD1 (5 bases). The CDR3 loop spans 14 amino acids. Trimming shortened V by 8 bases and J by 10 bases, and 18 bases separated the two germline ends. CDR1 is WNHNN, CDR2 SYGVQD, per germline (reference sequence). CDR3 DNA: TGCGCCAGCCGGGGGGAAGGGGAGAGGTCACCCCTCCACTTT. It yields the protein CASRGEGERSPLHF.

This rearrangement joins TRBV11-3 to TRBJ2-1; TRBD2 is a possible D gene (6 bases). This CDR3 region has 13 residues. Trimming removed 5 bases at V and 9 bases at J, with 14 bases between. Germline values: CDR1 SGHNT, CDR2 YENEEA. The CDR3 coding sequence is TGTGCCAGCAGCACCCACTGGGGAGGTGAGCAGTTCTTC. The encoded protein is CASSTHWGGEQFF.

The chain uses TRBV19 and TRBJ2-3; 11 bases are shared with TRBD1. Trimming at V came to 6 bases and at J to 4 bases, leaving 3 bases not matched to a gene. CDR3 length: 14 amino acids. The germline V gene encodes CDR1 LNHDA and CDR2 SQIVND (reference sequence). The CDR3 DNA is TGTGCCAGTAGGAGGACAGGGGGCTCAGATACGCAGTATTTT. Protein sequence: CASRRTGGSDTQYF.

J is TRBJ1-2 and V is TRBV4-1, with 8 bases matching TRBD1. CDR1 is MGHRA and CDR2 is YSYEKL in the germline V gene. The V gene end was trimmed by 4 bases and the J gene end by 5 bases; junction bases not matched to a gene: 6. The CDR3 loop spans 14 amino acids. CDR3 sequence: CASSLATGEYGYTF. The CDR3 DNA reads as TGCGCCAGCAGCCTCGCGACAGGGGAATATGGCTACACCTTC.

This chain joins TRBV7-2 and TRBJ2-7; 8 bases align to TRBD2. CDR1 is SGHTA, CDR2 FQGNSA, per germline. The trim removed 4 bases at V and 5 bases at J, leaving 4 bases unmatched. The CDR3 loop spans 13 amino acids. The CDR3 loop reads CASSSGGGNEQYF. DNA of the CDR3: TGTGCCAGCAGCTCAGGCGGGGGGAACGAGCAGTACTTC.

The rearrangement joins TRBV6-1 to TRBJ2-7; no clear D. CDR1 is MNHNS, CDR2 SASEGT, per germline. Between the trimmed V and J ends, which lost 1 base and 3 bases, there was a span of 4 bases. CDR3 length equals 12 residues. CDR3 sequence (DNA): TGTGCCAGCAGTGAAGTGCGCTACGAGCAGTACTTC. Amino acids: CASSEVRYEQYF.

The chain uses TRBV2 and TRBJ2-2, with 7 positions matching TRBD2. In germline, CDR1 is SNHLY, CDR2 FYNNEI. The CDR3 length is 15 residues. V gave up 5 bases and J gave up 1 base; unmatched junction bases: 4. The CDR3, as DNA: TGTGCCAGCAGTCAGTGGGGGGGGAACACCGGGGAGCTGTTTTTT. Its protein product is CASSQWGGNTGELFF. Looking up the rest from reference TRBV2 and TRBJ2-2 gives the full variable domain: EPEVTQTPSHQVTQMGQEVILRCVPISNHLYFYWYRQILGQKVEFLVSFYNNEISEKSEIFDDQFSVERPDGSNFTLKIRSTKLEDSAMYFCASSQWGGNTGELFFGEGSRLTVL.

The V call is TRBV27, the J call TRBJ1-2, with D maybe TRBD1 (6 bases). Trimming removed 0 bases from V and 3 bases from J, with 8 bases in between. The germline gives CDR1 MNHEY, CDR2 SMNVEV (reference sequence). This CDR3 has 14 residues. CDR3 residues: CASSLSQGHYGYTF. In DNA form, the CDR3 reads TGTGCCAGCAGTTTATCGCAGGGGCACTATGGCTACACCTTC.

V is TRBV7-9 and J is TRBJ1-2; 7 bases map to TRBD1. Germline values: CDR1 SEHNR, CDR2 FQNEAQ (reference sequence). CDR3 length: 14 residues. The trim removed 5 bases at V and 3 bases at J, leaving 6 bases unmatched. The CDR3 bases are TGTGCCAGCAGCCTAACTACAGGGGACTATGGCTACACCTTC. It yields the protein CASSLTTGDYGYTF.

Here the CDR3 DNA reads TGTGCCAGCAGTGAGGGGACTAGCGGGGGGTACGAGCAGTACTTC. Translation gives CASSEGTSGGYEQYF. The genes are TRBV6-1 and TRBJ2-7; TRBD2 aligns across 15 bases. Germline CDR1 MNHNS, CDR2 SASEGT. This CDR3 spans 15 amino acids. J gave up 4 bases and V 3 bases, and 1 base lay outside the gene matches.

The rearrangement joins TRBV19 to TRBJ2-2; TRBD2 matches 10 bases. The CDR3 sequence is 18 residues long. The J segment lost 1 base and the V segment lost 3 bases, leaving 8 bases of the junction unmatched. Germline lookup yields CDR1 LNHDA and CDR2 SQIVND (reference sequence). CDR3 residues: CASSMSLSGGRNTGELFF. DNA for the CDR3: TGTGCCAGTAGTATGTCCCTTAGCGGGGGGAGGAACACCGGGGAGCTGTTTTTT.

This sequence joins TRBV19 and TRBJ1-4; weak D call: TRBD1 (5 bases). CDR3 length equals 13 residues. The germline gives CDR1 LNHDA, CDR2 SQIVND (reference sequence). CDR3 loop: CAATDFNNEKLFF. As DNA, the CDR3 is TGTGCAGCGACAGATTTCAATAATGAAAAACTGTTTTTT.

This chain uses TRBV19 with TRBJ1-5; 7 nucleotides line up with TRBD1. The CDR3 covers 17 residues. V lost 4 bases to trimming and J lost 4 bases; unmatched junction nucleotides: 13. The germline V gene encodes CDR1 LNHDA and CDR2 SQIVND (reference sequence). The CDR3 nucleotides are TGTGCCAGTAGTACGACAGGGAAGGGTTGGCCAAATCAGCCCCAGCATTTT. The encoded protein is CASSTTGKGWPNQPQHF.